This TCR beta chain is drawn from a study of B cell selection in AIRE deficiency (dated by TCRdb to between 2018 and 2021). Study-level background: A comparison of TCRbeta repertoires of sorted blood CD4+ conventional T cells and regulatory T cells was made between AIRE-deficient patients and healthy controls. The TCR-sequenced cohort comprised roughly five AIRE-deficient APECED patients and roughly five healthy control donors. General conclusions and limits of the study: Among several thousand shared Treg TCRbeta sequences, less than 40% were found to be shared only among healthy donors and approximately 9.3% only among patients, suggesting that Treg selection is less efficient in the absence of AIRE. TCRBV gene usage, CDR3 length and TCR diversity in Tconv and Treg cells from AIRE-deficient patients were found to be similar to those in cells from healthy donors. Sequencing covered only TCRbeta chains, and 36.6% of shared healthy-donor Treg sequences were also present in healthy Tconv, possibly due to differing TCRalpha chains. CDR3s were shorter in shared Treg sequences, reflecting a bias toward rearrangements that have few non-templated nucleotide insertions. About a third of the Treg TCRbeta sequences shared among healthy donors were found in patient Tconv cells, which suggests that Treg-biased clones were diverted into the Tconv compartment.

The immunoSEQ platform was used to sequence the TCRbeta chains. The published analysis was carried out like this. Pooled Treg repertoires yielded 56,000 or so distinct TCRbeta sequences from patients and 9.56x10^4 from healthy donors. Treg TCRbeta sequences found in two or more individuals were defined as public, and these public Treg TCRbeta sequences were then searched for in Tconv repertoires. Differences between groups were assessed by Mann-Whitney U tests with Bonferroni-Dunn correction in GraphPad Prism 7.03. TCRdb re-hosts the immuneACCESS table, in-frame sequences only. Its copies lack some clones; in the studies checked, an unresolved V gene accounts for under half of them, and the cause for the rest is not known. For V, J and clone size, that table is used; D and trimming come from the DNA. Counted in this sample were about 26,000 clones; 80% to 95% of them appeared once. Around 1.1% of the sample is taken by the ten largest.

Note on this clone: This receptor's antigen is unknown. No clone much larger than this one lies a single base away; base qualities are absent.

Regulatory T cells were sorted as cells that were CD4+CD25hiCD127low/negative. The healthy donors who provided the control samples were not related to the patients. Tconv and Treg cells for TCRbeta sequencing were sorted on a FACSAria flow cytometer. The sorted cells went into 5-ml round-bottom polystyrene tubes, and the dry cell pellets were then frozen at -80 degrees C until sequencing. The CDR3, from cysteine to phenylalanine, totals 17 residues. The only DNA kept is the CDR3, 51 bases in frame from the first base. Unmatched junction bases come to 8, with V trimmed by 3 bases and J by 1 base. CDR1 and CDR2, looked up from the germline V gene, are SGHRS and YFSETQ.

The rearranged segments are TRBV5-1 and TRBJ2-3, with 10 junctional bases fitting TRBD2. The sequence derives from a human donor in good health. What was sequenced was CD4+CD25+ Tregs sorted from PBMCs. DNA sequence: TGCGCCAGCAGCTCCACCTTAACTAGCGGGGGCACAGATACGCAGTATTTT. Its protein reads: CASSSTLTSGGTDTQYF.